A selection of T cell receptor beta chains follows, all from one sample in a study of shared clonotypes between healthy human individuals. Sequencing used immunoSEQ multiplex PCR; TCRdb keeps in-frame clones, though not all of them. The sample consists of about 2.2 million clones, roughly 95% of them appearing once. The specimen sequenced was naive CD8+ T cells from PBMCs. These receptors came from a young man in good health. Some clones in this sample may be carry-over from other donors' samples. Each CDR3 is given with its conserved first and last residue. The D gene is left open where the match is weak. The size entry is marked missing in some rows and otherwise reads once, few, many or a size class.

j_call	clone_size	d_call	v_call	cdr3_aa	cdr3_nt
TRBJ2-5	NA	TRBD1	TRBV5-1	CASSLVYRDRIQETQYF	TGCGCCAGCAGCTTGGTTTATCGGGACAGGATCCAAGAGACCCAGTACTTC
TRBJ2-1	few	NA	TRBV6-1	CASSERHPREQFF	TGTGCCAGCAGTGAGCGTCATCCGAGGGAGCAGTTCTTC
TRBJ1-1	NA	TRBD1	TRBV9	CASSYGTDPSGWHTEAFF	TGTGCCAGCAGCTATGGGACAGACCCAAGCGGTTGGCACACTGAAGCTTTCTTT
TRBJ2-5	NA	NA	TRBV5-8	CASSLLGTSLGETQYF	TGTGCCAGCAGCTTGCTCGGGACCTCACTTGGGGAGACCCAGTACTTC
TRBJ2-7	once	TRBD2	TRBV15	CATSRDKGGSGSGVYEQYF	TGTGCCACCAGCAGAGATAAGGGGGGTAGCGGGAGCGGGGTCTACGAGCAGTACTTC
TRBJ2-7	NA	TRBD2	TRBV4-1	CASSQGTSGSIPEQYF	TGCGCCAGCAGCCAAGGGACTAGCGGGAGTATTCCCGAGCAGTACTTC
TRBJ2-3	NA	NA	TRBV19	CASSIAPRRTSTDTQYF	TGTGCCAGTAGTATAGCCCCTCGGCGGACCAGCACAGATACGCAGTATTTT
TRBJ2-7	once	NA	TRBV5-6	CASSPVGSYEQYF	TGTGCCAGCAGCCCAGTGGGCTCCTACGAGCAGTACTTC
TRBJ2-5	NA	NA	TRBV7-9	CASSLLTGFRETQYF	TGTGCCAGCAGCTTATTAACAGGGTTTCGTGAGACCCAGTACTTC
TRBJ1-5	NA	TRBD1	TRBV10-3	CAISDFPGQEGYQPQHF	TGTGCCATCAGTGATTTCCCGGGACAGGAGGGATATCAGCCCCAGCATTTT
TRBJ1-5	NA	NA	TRBV6-5	CASSYSFANQPQHF	TGTGCCAGCAGTTACTCGTTTGCCAATCAGCCCCAGCATTTT
TRBJ2-7	few	NA	TRBV30	CAWSYSYEQYF	TGTGCCTGGAGTTACTCCTACGAGCAGTACTTC
TRBJ2-5	NA	TRBD1	TRBV9	CASSEPGTGFQETQYF	TGTGCCAGCAGCGAGCCCGGGACAGGGTTTCAAGAGACCCAGTACTTC
TRBJ1-5	NA	NA	TRBV28	CASSQTGANQPQHF	TGTGCCAGCAGCCAAACAGGAGCAAATCAGCCCCAGCATTTT
TRBJ2-5	once	NA	TRBV7-9	CASRTGTPETQYF	TGTGCCAGCAGAACAGGGACCCCGGAGACCCAGTACTTC
TRBJ2-7	NA	NA	TRBV2	CASSEVVYEQYF	TGTGCCAGCAGTGAAGTCGTATACGAGCAGTACTTC
TRBJ2-7	NA	NA	TRBV12-5	CASGLSDYEQYF	TGTGCTAGTGGTTTGTCAGACTACGAGCAGTACTTC
TRBJ2-3	NA	NA	TRBV14	CASSQDRAVTDTQYF	TGTGCCAGCAGCCAAGATCGAGCCGTCACAGATACGCAGTATTTT
TRBJ1-1	few	NA	TRBV30	CAWSVWDTEAFF	TGTGCCTGGAGTGTATGGGACACTGAAGCTTTCTTT
TRBJ2-5	once	TRBD2	TRBV7-2	CASGRREDQETQYF	TGTGCCAGCGGCCGCCGGGAGGATCAAGAGACCCAGTACTTC
TRBJ2-1	NA	TRBD1	TRBV7-7	CASSRTGVSEQFF	TGTGCCAGCAGCCGGACAGGGGTCAGTGAGCAGTTCTTC
TRBJ2-1	NA	NA	TRBV10-3	CAIKAAADSYNEQFF	TGTGCCATCAAGGCCGCAGCGGACTCCTACAATGAGCAGTTCTTC
TRBJ1-1	NA	NA	TRBV7-2	CASSFYNTEAFF	TGTGCCAGCAGCTTTTATAACACTGAAGCTTTCTTT
TRBJ2-7	NA	NA	TRBV25-1	CASSPRGTINYEQYF	TGTGCCAGCAGCCCCAGGGGGACTATTAACTACGAGCAGTACTTC
TRBJ1-1	NA	TRBD1	TRBV5-1	CASSLYSGQGRVYTEAFF	TGCGCCAGCAGCTTATATTCGGGACAGGGACGGGTTTATACTGAAGCTTTCTTT
TRBJ2-2	NA	NA	TRBV29-1	CSVEGTAGTGELFF	TGCAGCGTTGAAGGGACCGCGGGGACCGGGGAGCTGTTTTTT
TRBJ2-1	NA	TRBD1	TRBV6-5	CASSETGAGEQFF	TGTGCCAGCAGTGAGACAGGGGCCGGTGAGCAGTTCTTC
TRBJ2-3	NA	NA	TRBV9	CASSFSRDHKPDTQYF	TGTGCCAGCAGCTTCTCCCGGGACCACAAGCCAGATACGCAGTATTTT
TRBJ1-2	NA	NA	TRBV28	CASSLEGPRGYTF	TGTGCCAGCAGTTTGGAGGGGCCTCGTGGCTACACCTTC
TRBJ2-7	NA	NA	TRBV4-3	CASSQGAWDPFYEQYF	TGCGCCAGCAGCCAGGGGGCGTGGGATCCTTTCTACGAGCAGTACTTC
TRBJ1-2	NA	NA	TRBV28	CASSLAGAGPGYTF	TGTGCCAGCAGTCTAGCCGGGGCAGGGCCCGGCTACACCTTC
TRBJ1-2	NA	NA	TRBV28	CASSLILGSKYGYTF	TGTGCCAGCAGTTTAATTCTGGGTTCGAAGTATGGCTACACCTTC
TRBJ2-7	NA	NA	TRBV9	CASSGADSYEQYF	TGTGCCAGCAGCGGAGCGGACTCCTACGAGCAGTACTTC
TRBJ2-2	NA	NA	TRBV28	CASSDWDPRGELFF	TGTGCCAGCAGTGACTGGGACCCCAGGGGGGAGCTGTTTTTT
TRBJ2-1	NA	TRBD1	TRBV7-9	CASSVSMGQGEQFF	TGTGCCAGCAGCGTCTCGATGGGACAGGGCGAGCAGTTCTTC
TRBJ2-1	NA	NA	TRBV21-1	CASSIGAPNEQFF	TGTGCCAGCAGCATTGGTGCGCCCAATGAGCAGTTCTTC
TRBJ1-1	NA	NA	TRBV28	CASIPRIGASWTEAFF	TGTGCCAGCATTCCTCGTATCGGGGCGTCGTGGACTGAAGCTTTCTTT
TRBJ2-3	NA	TRBD2	TRBV19	CASSTGTSTHQSTDTQYF	TGTGCCAGTAGTACCGGGACTAGCACTCATCAAAGCACAGATACGCAGTATTTT
TRBJ2-7	NA	TRBD2	TRBV6-1	CASRDTSESSYEQYF	TGTGCCAGCAGAGACACTAGCGAGAGCTCCTACGAGCAGTACTTC
TRBJ2-2	NA	NA	TRBV27	CASSLGSTGELFF	TGTGCCAGCAGTTTGGGGAGCACCGGGGAGCTGTTTTTT
TRBJ2-2	NA	NA	TRBV28	CASSRPTLAKNTGELFF	TGTGCCAGCAGCCGCCCGACTCTAGCGAAGAACACCGGGGAGCTGTTTTTT
TRBJ2-1	NA	NA	TRBV6-4	CASSDSMKSNEQFF	TGTGCCAGCAGTGACTCGATGAAAAGCAATGAGCAGTTCTTC
TRBJ2-7	NA	NA	TRBV27	CASSLGLGKYYEQYF	TGTGCCAGCAGTTTAGGGCTAGGGAAATACTACGAGCAGTACTTC
TRBJ1-1	NA	NA	TRBV7-2	CASSFPSGEAFF	TGTGCCAGCAGTTTCCCGTCGGGTGAAGCTTTCTTT